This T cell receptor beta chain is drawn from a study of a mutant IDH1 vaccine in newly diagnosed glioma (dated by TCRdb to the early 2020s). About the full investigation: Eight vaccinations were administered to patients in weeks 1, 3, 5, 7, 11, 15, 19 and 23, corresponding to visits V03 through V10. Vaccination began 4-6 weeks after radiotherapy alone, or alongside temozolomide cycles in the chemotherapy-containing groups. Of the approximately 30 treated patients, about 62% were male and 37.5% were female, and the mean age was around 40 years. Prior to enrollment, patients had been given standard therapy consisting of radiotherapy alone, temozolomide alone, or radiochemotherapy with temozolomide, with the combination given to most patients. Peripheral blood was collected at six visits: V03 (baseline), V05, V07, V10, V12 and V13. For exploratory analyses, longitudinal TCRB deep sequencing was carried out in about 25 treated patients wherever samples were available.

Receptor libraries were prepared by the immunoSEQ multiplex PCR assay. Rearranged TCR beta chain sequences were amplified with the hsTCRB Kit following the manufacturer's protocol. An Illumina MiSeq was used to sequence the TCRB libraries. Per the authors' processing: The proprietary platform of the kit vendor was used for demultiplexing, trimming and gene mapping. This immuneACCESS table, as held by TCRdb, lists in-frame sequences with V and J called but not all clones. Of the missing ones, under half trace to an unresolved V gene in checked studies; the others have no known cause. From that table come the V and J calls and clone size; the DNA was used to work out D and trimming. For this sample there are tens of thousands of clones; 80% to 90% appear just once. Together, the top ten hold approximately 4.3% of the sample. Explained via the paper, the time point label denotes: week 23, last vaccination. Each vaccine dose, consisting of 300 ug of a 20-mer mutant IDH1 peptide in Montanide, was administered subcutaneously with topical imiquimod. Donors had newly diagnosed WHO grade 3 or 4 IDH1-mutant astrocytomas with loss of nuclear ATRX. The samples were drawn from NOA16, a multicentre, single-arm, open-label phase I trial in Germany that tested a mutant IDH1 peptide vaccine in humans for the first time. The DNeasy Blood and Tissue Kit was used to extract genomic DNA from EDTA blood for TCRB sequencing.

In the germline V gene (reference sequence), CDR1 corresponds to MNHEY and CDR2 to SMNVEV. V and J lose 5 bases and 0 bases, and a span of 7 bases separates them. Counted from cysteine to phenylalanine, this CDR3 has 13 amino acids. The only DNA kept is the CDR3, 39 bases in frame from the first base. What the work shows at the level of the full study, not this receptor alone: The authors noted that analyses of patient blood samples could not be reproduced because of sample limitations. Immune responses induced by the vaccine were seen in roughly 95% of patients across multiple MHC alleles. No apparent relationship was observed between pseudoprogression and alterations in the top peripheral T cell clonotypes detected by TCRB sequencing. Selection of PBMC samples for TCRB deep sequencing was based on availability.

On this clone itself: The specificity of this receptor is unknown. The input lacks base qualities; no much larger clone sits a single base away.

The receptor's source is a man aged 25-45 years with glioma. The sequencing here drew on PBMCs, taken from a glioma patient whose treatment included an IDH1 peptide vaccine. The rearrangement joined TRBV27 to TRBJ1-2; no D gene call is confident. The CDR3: CASSPVANYGYTF. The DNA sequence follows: TGTGCCAGCAGTCCGGTGGCTAACTATGGCTACACCTTC.